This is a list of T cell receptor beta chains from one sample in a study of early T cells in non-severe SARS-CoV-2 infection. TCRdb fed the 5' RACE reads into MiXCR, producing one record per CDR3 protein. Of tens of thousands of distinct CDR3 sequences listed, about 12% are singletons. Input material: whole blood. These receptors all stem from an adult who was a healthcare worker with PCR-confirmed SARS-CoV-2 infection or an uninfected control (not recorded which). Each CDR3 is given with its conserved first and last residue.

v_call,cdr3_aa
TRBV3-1,CASSPPTGSRYNEQFF
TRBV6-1,CASSEFPNTGELFF
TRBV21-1,CASSMSSGSEIDTQYF
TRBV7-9,CASSSPTGERGYGYTF
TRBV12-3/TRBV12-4,CASRMHGREQETQYF
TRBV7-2,CASSFEAGARTDTQYF
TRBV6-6,CASMFGGYTF
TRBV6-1,CASRAGTGGEYEQYF
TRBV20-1,CSVTASGGIPFQRCEQYF
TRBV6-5,CASSFGQGESPLHF
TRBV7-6,CASSLVGGRYSLSGANVLTF
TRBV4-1,CASSQASPRTIRRPPEQFF
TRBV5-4,CASSFILRTQKAETQYF
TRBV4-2,CASSQGVGSGNTIYF
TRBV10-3,CAISEYGNYEQYF
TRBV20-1,CSARAGNQPQHF
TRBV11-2,CASSLTATGGEETQYF
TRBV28,CASISTDLRSYEQYF
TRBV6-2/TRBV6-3,CASSSWGQDQPQHF
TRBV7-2,CASTSPGHLYEQYF
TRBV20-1,CSAPTGVGGEQYF
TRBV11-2,CASSLSYSSYNEQFF
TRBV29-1,CSVEGQGFGYGYTF